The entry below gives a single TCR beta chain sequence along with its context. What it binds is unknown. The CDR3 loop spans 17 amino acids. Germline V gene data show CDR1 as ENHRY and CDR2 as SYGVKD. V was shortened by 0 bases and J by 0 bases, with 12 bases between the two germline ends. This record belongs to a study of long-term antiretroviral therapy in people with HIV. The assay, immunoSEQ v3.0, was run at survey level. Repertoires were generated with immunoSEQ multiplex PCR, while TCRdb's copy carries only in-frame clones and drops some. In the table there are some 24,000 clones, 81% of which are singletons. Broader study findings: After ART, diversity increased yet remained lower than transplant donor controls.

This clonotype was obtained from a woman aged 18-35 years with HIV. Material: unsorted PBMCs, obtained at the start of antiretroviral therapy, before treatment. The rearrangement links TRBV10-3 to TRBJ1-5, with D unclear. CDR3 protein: CAISESNQRHSNQPQHF. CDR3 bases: TGTGCCATCAGTGAGTCGAATCAGCGACATAGCAATCAGCCCCAGCATTTT.